The rows below give T cell receptor beta chains drawn from one sample of a study of shared clonotypes between healthy human individuals. Assay used: immunoSEQ multiplex PCR; TCRdb lists only in-frame clones, some missing. The sample lists about 700,000 clones, roughly nine tenths seen once, with approximately 22% in the top ten. Input material: naive CD8+ T cells sorted from blood. These TCRs come from a man aged 25 to 40 in good health. Both conserved end residues are part of each CDR3. A D gene is named only where the DNA matches it firmly. Not every row has a clone size; where given, it reads once, few, many or a size class.

clone_size j_call d_call v_call cdr3_nt cdr3_aa
- TRBJ1-2 TRBD1 TRBV7-9 TGTGCCAGCAGCTTAGCGGGACAGAGCATGGAAGGCTACACCTTC CASSLAGQSMEGYTF
- TRBJ1-2 - TRBV2 TGTGCTTCAGGTGTAGGGGTGTATGGCTACACCTTC CASGVGVYGYTF
- TRBJ2-7 TRBD2 TRBV27 TGTGCCAGCAGTTCGGGACTACGGTACTACGAGCAGTACTTC CASSSGLRYYEQYF
- TRBJ2-5 TRBD1 TRBV14 TGTGCCAGCAGCCAGGGGACAGGGGCGACTAAAGAGACCCAGTACTTC CASSQGTGATKETQYF
- TRBJ2-3 - TRBV2 TGTGCCAGCAGGCCTTCTTCACTTTACACAGATACGCAGTATTTT CASRPSSLYTDTQYF
- TRBJ1-4 - TRBV6-6 TGTGCCAGCATAAAAATGTTAGGGATTAATGAAAAACTGTTTTTT CASIKMLGINEKLFF
- TRBJ2-7 - TRBV27 TGTGCCAGCAGTTTTTCGGCAGGGGGGACCTCCTACGAGCAGTACTTC CASSFSAGGTSYEQYF
once TRBJ2-7 TRBD2 TRBV4-1 TGCGCCAGCAGCCAAGGGGGGACTACCAGATACGAGCAGTACTTC CASSQGGTTRYEQYF
- TRBJ2-7 - TRBV4-1 TGCGCCAGCAGCCAATCTGGCGAGCAGTACTTC CASSQSGEQYF
- TRBJ2-7 TRBD2 TRBV2 TGTGCCAGCAGTGATCCGTACATCAGGAGGGCTAGCGGGAGGGATTCCTACGAGCAGTACTTC CASSDPYIRRASGRDSYEQYF
once TRBJ2-7 - TRBV28 TGTGCCAGCAGTTTGGAGGTTTACTCCTACGAGCAGTACTTC CASSLEVYSYEQYF
few TRBJ2-2 - TRBV28 TGTGCCAGCAGTTTTCCCGGGGAGCTGTTTTTT CASSFPGELFF
- TRBJ2-1 - TRBV11-3 TGTGCCAGCAGCTCGCGAGTAGCGGTAGGAAAGGGCTCCTACAATGAGCAGTTCTTC CASSSRVAVGKGSYNEQFF
- TRBJ2-5 TRBD1 TRBV7-9 TGTGCCAGCAGCCCTAGGACAGGGTCCGAAGAGACCCAGTACTTC CASSPRTGSEETQYF
once TRBJ2-1 - TRBV27 TGTGCCAGCGGAGTTTCCGCCTACAATGAGCAGTTCTTC CASGVSAYNEQFF
- TRBJ1-4 TRBD1 TRBV10-1 TGCGCCAGCAGTGGACAGGGCTCTGAAAAACTGTTTTTT CASSGQGSEKLFF
- TRBJ1-2 TRBD1 TRBV5-4 TGTGCCAGCAGCTGGGACAGCCAAACAGGGACCTACACCTTC CASSWDSQTGTYTF
- TRBJ2-2 - TRBV10-2 TGCGCCAGCCGGGGGGCCCCGAACACCGGGGAGCTGTTTTTT CASRGAPNTGELFF
- TRBJ2-7 - TRBV2 TGTGCCAGCAGTACGGTGGAGCGGGCGGACTCCTACGAGCAGTACTTC CASSTVERADSYEQYF
- TRBJ2-5 - TRBV18 TGTGCCAGCTCAAGAACAGTATATCAAGAGACCCGGTACTTC CASSRTVYQETRYF
- TRBJ2-2 - TRBV11-2 TGTGCCAGCTTGTTGGTCACCGGGGAGCTGTTTTTT CASLLVTGELFF
- TRBJ2-1 TRBD2 TRBV30 TGTGCCTGGAGTGCCGGGACTAGCGGTTATGATGTGCAGTTCTTC CAWSAGTSGYDVQFF
- TRBJ1-1 TRBD1 TRBV10-3 TGTGCCATCAGACCGGGACAGGGGGGGACGAACACTGAAGCTTTCTTT CAIRPGQGGTNTEAFF
- TRBJ2-1 TRBD2 TRBV4-1 TGCGCCAGCAGCCAAGAGTACTCTCCGGGAGGTCTATACAATGAGCAGTTCTTC CASSQEYSPGGLYNEQFF
- TRBJ2-1 - TRBV5-4 TGTGCCAGCAGCTTGGAAGGGACTGGAGAGCAGTTCTTC CASSLEGTGEQFF
- TRBJ2-1 TRBD2 TRBV7-6 TGTGCCAGCAGCTTAGGAACGGGAGGCTCCTACAATGAGCAGTTCTTC CASSLGTGGSYNEQFF
- TRBJ2-7 - TRBV7-2 TGTGCCAGCAGCTTAGAACCCCAGGGAGCCTACGAGCAGTACTTC CASSLEPQGAYEQYF
- TRBJ2-1 TRBD2 TRBV4-1 TGCGCCAGCAGCCAAGACGATTGGACTAGCGGGAGTCGGCATGAGCAGTTCTTC CASSQDDWTSGSRHEQFF
- TRBJ2-7 TRBD1 TRBV5-4 TGTGCCAGCAGCTTGCAGGGGGCGTTGTTCGAGCAGTACTTC CASSLQGALFEQYF
- TRBJ2-1 TRBD2 TRBV28 TGTGCCAGCAGTTTATTACTAGCGGGAGGGTCAAATGAGCAGTTCTTC CASSLLLAGGSNEQFF
- TRBJ1-1 - TRBV29-1 TGCAGCGTTTACGACAGGAACACTGAAGCTTTCTTT CSVYDRNTEAFF
- TRBJ2-1 TRBD2 TRBV14 TGTGCCAGCAGCCAACCGGGACTAGCGGGAGCACTCTCCTACAATGAGCAGTTCTTC CASSQPGLAGALSYNEQFF
- TRBJ2-7 - TRBV7-2 TGTGCCAGCAGCTTAGCGACAGACCAACTCTACGAGCAGTACTTC CASSLATDQLYEQYF
- TRBJ2-5 TRBD2 TRBV7-8 TGTGCCAGCAGCCCGCCGGGACTAGCGGGAGGAGGGGGCTGGGAGACCCAGTACTTC CASSPPGLAGGGGWETQYF
once TRBJ2-1 TRBD2 TRBV13 TGTGCCAGCAGCCCCGGGACTAGCCGCCCCTACAATGAGCAGTTCTTC CASSPGTSRPYNEQFF
- TRBJ1-5 - TRBV2 TGTGCCAGCAGTGTGCGAGAAGGGGCCCGTCAGCCCCAGCATTTT CASSVREGARQPQHF
once TRBJ2-3 - TRBV15 TGTGCCACCAGCAGAGGGGCAGACACTAGCACAGATACGCAGTATTTT CATSRGADTSTDTQYF
- TRBJ1-5 - TRBV7-9 TGTGCCAGCAGCTTGGACGACCATAGCAATCAGCCCCAGCATTTT CASSLDDHSNQPQHF
- TRBJ2-7 - TRBV4-3 TGCGCCAGCAGCCAAGACCCGGGTTCCTACGAGCAGTACTTC CASSQDPGSYEQYF
- TRBJ1-5 - TRBV28 TGTGCCAGCAGTCATCAGGGTCAAGTCCAGCATTTT CASSHQGQVQHF
- TRBJ1-4 - TRBV27 TGTGCCAGCAGTCCGGGACGCTTCCAAGATGAAAAACTGTTTTTT CASSPGRFQDEKLFF
- TRBJ2-1 TRBD2 TRBV11-2 TGTGCCAGCAGCTTATTAGCGGGCGAAGACAATGAGCAGTTCTTC CASSLLAGEDNEQFF
- TRBJ2-7 TRBD1 TRBV27 TGTGCCAGCAGTACCTTCGGACAGGGCTACGAGCAGTACTTC CASSTFGQGYEQYF
- TRBJ2-7 TRBD2 TRBV19 TGTGCCAGTAGTATGGGACTAGCGGGAGGGCCGTACGAGCAGTACTTC CASSMGLAGGPYEQYF
- TRBJ2-7 TRBD2 TRBV7-9 TGTGCCAGCAGCTTGACTAGCGGGAGGGCCTGGTACGAGCAGTACTTC CASSLTSGRAWYEQYF
- TRBJ2-7 - TRBV19 TGTGCCAGTAGTAGGGGGGTCGGATCCTACGAGCAGTACTTC CASSRGVGSYEQYF
- TRBJ2-3 - TRBV5-1 TGCGCCAGCAGCTTGGTCGCGCCCAGAAGCACAGATACGCAGTATTTT CASSLVAPRSTDTQYF
- TRBJ2-7 - TRBV7-9 TGTGCCAGCAGCTTCTCGACGGGATCGCTTTTCTACGAGCAGTACTTC CASSFSTGSLFYEQYF
- TRBJ1-2 TRBD1 TRBV5-1 TGCGCCAGCAGCTTGGAACAAGGGGGCGAGACCTATGGCTACACCTTC CASSLEQGGETYGYTF
- TRBJ1-2 - TRBV27 TGTGCCAGCAGTCAACATGCGGCCTATGGCTACACCTTC CASSQHAAYGYTF
- TRBJ2-3 - TRBV5-1 TGCGCCAGCAGCTTGGAGGACTCCTTCACAGATACGCAGTATTTT CASSLEDSFTDTQYF
- TRBJ1-5 - TRBV7-9 TGTGCCAGCAGCCAACTTAGCTCTGGGGCTGGTTATCAGCCCCAGCATTTT CASSQLSSGAGYQPQHF
once TRBJ2-7 - TRBV5-5 TGTGCCAGCAGCTTGATAAGTTACTCCTACGAGCAGTACTTC CASSLISYSYEQYF